The source of this T cell receptor beta chain is a study of T cells in Graves' hyperthyroidism and ophthalmopathy. Diagnoses used clinical symptoms, serum thyroxine and TRAb, thyroid ultrasound and orbital computed tomography. Regions amplified from RNA transcripts were the TCR beta CDR3 regions. Primed by the HTBI set, a first-round RT-PCR was run on the TCR CDR3. TCRdb re-derived calls from the multiplex PCR reads in MiXCR, one entry per CDR3 protein. The sample lists approximately 520,000 distinct CDR3 sequences, roughly 20% occurring once. CDR1 and CDR2 from the germline V gene are SGHNT and YENEEA. The CDR3 length is 14 residues. With 5 bases clipped from V and 3 bases from J, the junction kept 7 bases outside the gene matches. This clonotype was seen ten or more times. Its antigen is not known. General observations from the study: Appearing also in blood were most of the thyroid clonotypes expanded above 0.001.

The sequence derives from a man between 18 and 29 years old with Graves' hyperthyroidism. The chain is built from TRBV11-3 and TRBJ2-7; TRBD2 agrees at 7 bases. Sequencing was carried out using blood. The CDR3 is CASSPGWGGYEQYF. The CDR3 coding sequence is TGTGCCAGCAGCCCGGGCTGGGGGGGCTACGAGCAGTACTTC. The variable domain in full, with the rest retrieved from reference TRBV11-3 and TRBJ2-7, is EAGVVQSPRYKIIEKKQPVAFWCNPISGHNTLYWYLQNLGQGPELLIRYENEEAVDDSQLPKDRFSAERLKGVDSTLKIQPAELGDSAVYLCASSPGWGGYEQYFGPGTRLTVT.